Here is one TCR beta chain with its context. The antigen is undetermined. This record comes from a study of glioma-infiltrating T cells after dendritic cell vaccination. Study-level results: Survival was not directly related to TCR clonality in these patients. Patients with more pretreatment TILs had longer time to progression and survival.

Up to roughly 2 ug genomic DNA was used for TCRB CDR3 amplification. This table comes from immunoSEQ multiplex PCR, and its TCRdb copy is limited to in-frame clones, with some not included. The repertoire consists of some 90,000 clones, with over 75% occurring once and the leading ten covering 2% to 2.5%. Documented time point: after dendritic cell vaccination, including at tumor progression/relapse. Germline loops: CDR1 MNHNY, CDR2 SVGAGI (reference sequence). The CDR3 runs 14 residues. V lost 5 bases, J lost 0 bases, and 3 bases stayed unmatched. The receptor was derived from a human donor with glioblastoma. The V and J genes are TRBV6-6 and TRBJ1-2; 7 positions match TRBD1. The starting material was blood, obtained after dendritic cell vaccination. The CDR3 coding sequence is TGTGCCAGCAGTCCAGGGGGTTCTAACTATGGCTACACCTTC. As protein: CASSPGGSNYGYTF.